The clone carrying this TCR beta chain was picked up one time. This specimen comes from a study of blood T cell repertoires in COVID-19. Across the whole study: There were acute and convalescent COVID-19 samples, and they came from the United States, Italy and Spain. Sample material is recorded as cDNA or gDNA derived from T cells, B-cell-depleted T cells, or PBMCs.

Original data processing: Researchers report that nucleated cell counts were estimated from reference gene primer amplification. Generated by immunoSEQ multiplex PCR, the TCRdb table keeps only in-frame clones and is missing some. Clone size and the V and J calls come from that table; the DNA yielded D and trimming. The repertoire holds roughly 26,000 clones, about 90% seen once, with 2.5% to 3.5% in the top ten. Per germline, CDR1 SQVTM and CDR2 ANQGSEA. CDR3 length: 14 residues. V lost 1 base, J lost 7 bases, and 8 bases stayed unmatched. J is TRBJ2-3 and V is TRBV29-1; 7 bases match TRBD2. The clonotype was recovered from a human donor in a cohort sampled during active COVID-19. The sample was peripheral blood. The CDR3 sequence is CSVEGRGVVNTQYF. Here the CDR3 DNA reads TGCAGCGTTGAAGGTCGGGGGGTGGTTAATACGCAGTATTTT.